The rows below give T cell receptor beta chains drawn from one sample of a study of OX40 agonist ivuxolimab in advanced cancers. Assay: immunoSEQ multiplex PCR; the TCRdb copy retains only in-frame clones and omits some. The sample includes fewer than 65,000 clones, roughly 87% of them seen just once. The sample here was CD4+ or CD8+ T cells sorted from blood, taken in a trial of the OX40 agonist ivuxolimab. All receptors derive from an adult with an advanced solid tumor such as melanoma, head and neck, liver or kidney cancer. Each CDR3 is given with its conserved first and last residue. The order of the fields is clone size, V gene, J gene, D gene, CDR3 protein, CDR3 DNA. The D gene is left open where the match is weak. Clone size appears in some rows only: once, few, many, or a class for an expanded clone.

abundance: once; v_gene: TRBV23-1; j_gene: TRBJ2-2; d_gene: NA; CDR3aa: CASSQLFPATGRGLNTGELFF; CDR3nt: TGCGCCAGCAGTCAACTCTTCCCCGCGACAGGGAGGGGGCTCAACACCGGGGAGCTGTTTTTT
abundance: NA; v_gene: TRBV6-5; j_gene: TRBJ2-5; d_gene: NA; CDR3aa: CASRSQGSAETQYF; CDR3nt: TGTGCCAGCAGGTCGCAGGGTTCAGCAGAGACCCAGTACTTC
abundance: NA; v_gene: TRBV5-4; j_gene: TRBJ1-2; d_gene: NA; CDR3aa: CASSFIQGAYGYTF; CDR3nt: TGTGCCAGCAGCTTTATCCAGGGTGCCTATGGCTACACCTTC
abundance: NA; v_gene: TRBV18; j_gene: TRBJ1-2; d_gene: NA; CDR3aa: CASSRQNNGYTF; CDR3nt: TGTGCCAGCTCTAGACAGAACAATGGCTACACCTTC
abundance: NA; v_gene: TRBV6-1; j_gene: TRBJ1-2; d_gene: NA; CDR3aa: CASTLDSTYGYTF; CDR3nt: TGTGCCAGCACTCTAGACAGCACCTATGGCTACACCTTC
abundance: NA; v_gene: TRBV30; j_gene: TRBJ2-3; d_gene: NA; CDR3aa: CAWSVGDTQYF; CDR3nt: TGTGCCTGGAGTGTCGGAGATACGCAGTATTTT
abundance: few; v_gene: TRBV5-6; j_gene: TRBJ2-5; d_gene: NA; CDR3aa: CASSTWWGREETQYF; CDR3nt: TGTGCCAGCAGCACGTGGTGGGGCAGGGAAGAGACCCAGTACTTC
abundance: NA; v_gene: TRBV6-1; j_gene: TRBJ2-5; d_gene: NA; CDR3aa: CASSDLEQETQYF; CDR3nt: TGTGCCAGCAGTGATTTGGAACAGGAGACCCAGTACTTC
abundance: NA; v_gene: TRBV28; j_gene: TRBJ2-3; d_gene: NA; CDR3aa: CASSLGGGLLDTQYF; CDR3nt: TGTGCCAGCAGTTTGGGGGGGGGCCTGTTGGATACGCAGTATTTT
abundance: NA; v_gene: TRBV5-1; j_gene: TRBJ1-1; d_gene: TRBD1; CDR3aa: CASSSQGQNTEAFF; CDR3nt: TGCGCCAGCAGCTCACAGGGGCAGAACACTGAAGCTTTCTTT
abundance: NA; v_gene: TRBV2; j_gene: TRBJ2-1; d_gene: NA; CDR3aa: CASSTAGQQFF; CDR3nt: TGTGCCAGCAGTACCGCGGGCCAGCAGTTCTTC
abundance: NA; v_gene: TRBV11-2; j_gene: TRBJ2-2; d_gene: TRBD1; CDR3aa: CASSPRGQGGTGELFF; CDR3nt: TGTGCCAGCAGCCCCCGGGGACAGGGGGGAACCGGGGAGCTGTTTTTT
abundance: NA; v_gene: TRBV15; j_gene: TRBJ1-3; d_gene: NA; CDR3aa: CATSRDGSMEGNTIYF; CDR3nt: TGTGCCACCAGCAGAGATGGGTCGATGGAGGGAAACACCATATATTTT
abundance: NA; v_gene: TRBV7-9; j_gene: TRBJ2-7; d_gene: NA; CDR3aa: CASSSRGGGAGYEQYF; CDR3nt: TGTGCCAGCAGCTCCCGAGGTGGGGGGGCGGGATACGAGCAGTACTTC
abundance: NA; v_gene: TRBV6-6; j_gene: TRBJ1-5; d_gene: NA; CDR3aa: CASSLPGSNQPQHF; CDR3nt: TGTGCCAGCAGTCTCCCGGGGAGCAATCAGCCCCAGCATTTT
abundance: few; v_gene: TRBV5-1; j_gene: TRBJ2-7; d_gene: NA; CDR3aa: CASSLDYEQYF; CDR3nt: TGCGCCAGCAGCTTGGACTACGAGCAGTACTTC
abundance: NA; v_gene: TRBV18; j_gene: TRBJ2-1; d_gene: TRBD1; CDR3aa: CASSPLAGQGYNEQFF; CDR3nt: TGTGCCAGCTCACCTTTGGCAGGACAGGGCTACAATGAGCAGTTCTTC
abundance: NA; v_gene: TRBV5-1; j_gene: TRBJ2-7; d_gene: NA; CDR3aa: CASGLRQVGEQYF; CDR3nt: TGCGCCAGCGGGCTCAGGCAAGTCGGCGAGCAGTACTTC
abundance: NA; v_gene: TRBV5-4; j_gene: TRBJ2-7; d_gene: TRBD2; CDR3aa: CASSLGPPGGGTYEQYF; CDR3nt: TGTGCCAGCAGCTTGGGTCCCCCCGGGGGAGGGACCTACGAGCAGTACTTC
abundance: NA; v_gene: TRBV10-1; j_gene: TRBJ2-7; d_gene: TRBD1; CDR3aa: CASSGLTGTGVSEQYF; CDR3nt: TGCGCCAGCAGTGGCCTAACCGGGACAGGGGTTTCGGAGCAGTACTTC
abundance: NA; v_gene: TRBV30; j_gene: TRBJ2-5; d_gene: TRBD2; CDR3aa: CAWRGGAGGGYQETQYF; CDR3nt: TGTGCCTGGAGAGGAGGAGCGGGGGGGGGATACCAAGAGACCCAGTACTTC
abundance: NA; v_gene: TRBV19; j_gene: TRBJ1-4; d_gene: NA; CDR3aa: CASSMLTGQLFF; CDR3nt: TGTGCCAGTAGTATGTTAACAGGCCAACTGTTTTTT
abundance: NA; v_gene: TRBV5-4; j_gene: TRBJ2-7; d_gene: TRBD1; CDR3aa: CASSQDLGQGNYEQYF; CDR3nt: TGTGCCAGCAGCCAAGATCTGGGACAGGGAAACTACGAGCAGTACTTC
abundance: NA; v_gene: TRBV4-2; j_gene: TRBJ1-2; d_gene: NA; CDR3aa: CASSQAGQAGSDGYTF; CDR3nt: TGTGCCAGCAGCCAAGCTGGTCAGGCGGGCTCTGACGGCTACACCTTC
abundance: NA; v_gene: TRBV10-1; j_gene: TRBJ2-2; d_gene: TRBD1; CDR3aa: CASKTGGAGELFF; CDR3nt: TGCGCCAGCAAGACAGGGGGTGCCGGGGAGCTGTTTTTT
abundance: NA; v_gene: TRBV9; j_gene: TRBJ2-5; d_gene: NA; CDR3aa: CASSQPLAETQYF; CDR3nt: TGTGCCAGCAGCCAACCCCTCGCCGAGACCCAGTACTTC
abundance: NA; v_gene: TRBV6-1; j_gene: TRBJ1-2; d_gene: NA; CDR3aa: CASRTSSYGYTF; CDR3nt: TGTGCCAGCAGGACCTCATCTTATGGCTACACCTTC